These 8 T cell receptor beta chains came from one sample sequenced in a study of T cells after yellow fever vaccination. TCRdb re-called the 5' RACE reads through MiXCR, storing one row per CDR3 protein. The top ten clones hold roughly 25% of a sample with 250,000 to 400,000 distinct CDR3 sequences, over 3.5% of them seen once. Specimen: PBMCs, collected 5 days after the yellow fever booster vaccination. The receptors originated from a man younger than 30 who received the YFV17D yellow fever vaccine.

This clonotype came up many times. V and J are TRBV29-1 and TRBJ1-2, with D hard to call. Looked up from germline, CDR1 is SQVTM and CDR2 is ANQGSEA. V lost 4 bases and J 4 bases, leaving 10 bases between the germline ends. The CDR3 spans 12 residues. The CDR3 sequence: CSVVSDLYGYTF. CDR3 coding DNA: TGCAGCGTTGTATCAGATCTCTATGGCTACACCTTC.

The chain combines TRBV7-8 with TRBJ2-7, with D tentatively TRBD1 or TRBD2 (5 bases each). V dropped 2 bases and J dropped 2 bases, with 13 bases sitting between them. The germline V gene encodes CDR1 SGHVS and CDR2 FQNEAQ. The CDR3 length is 15 residues. The CDR3 reads CASSLRDGLPYEQYF. The CDR3, as DNA: TGTGCCAGCAGCTTAAGGGACGGATTACCCTACGAGCAGTACTTC.

This clonotype was counted between two and nine times. The gene calls are TRBV9 and TRBJ1-5; unclear D gene. The germline CDR1 and CDR2 sequences are SGDLS and YYNGEE. The CDR3 loop spans 15 amino acids. Trimming took off 2 bases at V and 2 bases at J, with 11 bases between the two ends. CDR3 protein: CASSVGGLGNQPQHF. As DNA, the CDR3 is TGTGCCAGCAGCGTGGGAGGGTTGGGCAATCAGCCCCAGCATTTT.

The sample holds many counts of this clonotype. CDR3 nucleotide sequence: TGCGCCAGCAGCCAAGAGGGGTCAGTGTATAATTCACCCCTCCACTTT. This gives the protein CASSQEGSVYNSPLHF. The chain is built from TRBV4-1 and TRBJ1-6; D unresolved. Germline loops: CDR1 MGHRA, CDR2 YSYEKL. CDR3 size: 16 residues. The V end lost 0 bases, the J end lost 4 bases, and 10 bases lay between the germline ends.

This clonotype was seen many times. The genes are TRBV7-2 and TRBJ1-4, with unresolved D. The length of the CDR3 is 14 residues. Trimming stripped 1 base from V and 4 bases from J, with 7 bases between. Germline V CDR1 and CDR2: SGHTA, FQGNSA. The CDR3 sequence: CASSLEGYNEKLFF. CDR3 sequence (DNA): TGTGCCAGCAGCTTAGAGGGATATAATGAAAAACTGTTTTTT. Full variable domain (missing parts from reference TRBV7-2 and TRBJ1-4): GAGVSQSPSNKVTEKGKDVELRCDPISGHTALYWYRQSLGQGLEFLIYFQGNSAPDKSGLPSDRFSAERTGGSVSTLTIQRTQQEDSAVYLCASSLEGYNEKLFFGSGTQLSVL.

This chain connects TRBV7-2 to TRBJ2-1, with a possible D match to TRBD2 (5 bases). Germline V gene sequence: CDR1 SGHTA, CDR2 FQGNSA. Trimming stripped 5 bases from V and 4 bases from J, with 15 bases between. The CDR3 is 15 amino acids. The CDR3 bases are TGTGCCAGCAGCCCGGATAGAGCGGCTTACAATGAGCAGTTCTTC. It codes for CASSPDRAAYNEQFF.

A few counts support this clonotype. V usage is TRBV28 and J usage is TRBJ2-5; D is unclear. In germline, CDR1 is MDHEN, CDR2 SYDVKM. Trimming shortened V by 7 bases and J by 5 bases, and 11 bases separated the two germline ends. This CDR3 region has 12 residues. The CDR3 coding sequence is TGTGCCAGCATCGGTAGTCCGGAGACCCAGTACTTC. Encoded protein: CASIGSPETQYF.

This clonotype was seen a handful of times. The CDR3 loop is CASSPFPGTEAFF. The CDR3 nucleotides read TGTGCCAGCAGCCCGTTTCCGGGAACTGAAGCTTTCTTT. The J gene is TRBJ1-1, the V gene TRBV7-2; D call uncertain. The germline V and J ends were trimmed by 5 bases and 5 bases, with 12 bases remaining between them. Germline V gene data show CDR1 as SGHTA and CDR2 as FQGNSA. This CDR3 comprises 13 residues.